This T cell receptor beta chain was obtained from a study of T cells expressing NK-cell markers. The length of the CDR3 is 18 residues. The V gene's germline CDR1 is SGHRS and CDR2 YFSETQ. From the 5' RACE reads, TCRdb lists one entry per CDR3 protein and no DNA. This table holds roughly 450,000 distinct CDR3 sequences. The clonotype comes from a woman aged 45-60 years in good health. V usage is TRBV5-1 and J usage is TRBJ2-7; TCRdb designates TRBD2, a call that cannot be tested without DNA. The sample consisted of blood T cells: a sorted CD56 or NKG2C T cell subset, CD4+ or CD8+ T cells, or bulk PBMC T cells (not recorded which). CDR3: CASSLAGVTSGETYEQYF.